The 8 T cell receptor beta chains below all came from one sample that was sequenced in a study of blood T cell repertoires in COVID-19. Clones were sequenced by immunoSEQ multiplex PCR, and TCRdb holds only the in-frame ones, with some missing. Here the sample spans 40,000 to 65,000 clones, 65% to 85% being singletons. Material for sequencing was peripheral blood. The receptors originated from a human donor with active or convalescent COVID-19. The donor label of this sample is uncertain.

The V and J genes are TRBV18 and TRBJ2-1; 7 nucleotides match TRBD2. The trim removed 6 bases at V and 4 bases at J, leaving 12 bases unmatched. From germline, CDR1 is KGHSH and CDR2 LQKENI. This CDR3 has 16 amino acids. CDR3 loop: CASSSRGGIEYNEQFF. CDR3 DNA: TGTGCCAGCTCGTCGAGGGGAGGGATCGAGTACAATGAGCAGTTCTTC.

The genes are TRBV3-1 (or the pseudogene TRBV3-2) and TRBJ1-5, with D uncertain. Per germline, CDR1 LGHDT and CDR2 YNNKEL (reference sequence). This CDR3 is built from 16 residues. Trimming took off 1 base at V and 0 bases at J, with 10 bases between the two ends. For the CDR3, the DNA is TGTGCCAGCAGCCAAGGGCAGGTTTATAGCAATCAGCCCCAGCATTTT. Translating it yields CASSQGQVYSNQPQHF.

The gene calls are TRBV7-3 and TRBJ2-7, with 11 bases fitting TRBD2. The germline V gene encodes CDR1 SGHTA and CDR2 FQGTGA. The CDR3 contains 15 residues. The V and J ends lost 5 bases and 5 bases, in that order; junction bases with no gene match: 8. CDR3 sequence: CASSPQGLAGDEQYF. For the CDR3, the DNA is TGTGCCAGCAGCCCCCAAGGACTAGCGGGTGACGAGCAGTACTTC. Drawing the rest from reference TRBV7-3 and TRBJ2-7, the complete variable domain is GAGVSQTPSNKVTEKGKYVELRCDPISGHTALYWYRQSLGQGPEFLIYFQGTGAADDSGLPNDRFFAVRPEGSVSTLKIQRTERGDSAVYLCASSPQGLAGDEQYFGPGTRLTVT.

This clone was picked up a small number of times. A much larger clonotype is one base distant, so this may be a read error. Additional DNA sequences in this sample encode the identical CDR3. CDR3 nucleotides: TGTGCCAGCAGCGCCGGACAGGGCGGGGGGGACGAGCAGTACTTC. As protein: CASSAGQGGGDEQYF. The chain joins TRBV7-9 to TRBJ2-7; TRBD2 is a possible D gene (9 bases). The CDR3 extends over 15 amino acids. CDR1 is SEHNR, CDR2 FQNEAQ, per germline (reference sequence). The V end lost 5 bases, the J end lost 5 bases, and 19 bases lay between the germline ends.

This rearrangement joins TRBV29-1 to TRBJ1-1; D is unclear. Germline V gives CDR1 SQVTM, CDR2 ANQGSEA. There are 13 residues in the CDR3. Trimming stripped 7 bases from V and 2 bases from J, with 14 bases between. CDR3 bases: TGCAGCGCTCACACCCGCCAAAACACTGAAGCTTTCTTT. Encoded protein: CSAHTRQNTEAFF. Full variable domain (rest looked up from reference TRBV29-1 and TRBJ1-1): SAVISQKPSRDICQRGTSLTIQCQVDSQVTMMFWYRQQPGQSLTLIATANQGSEATYESGFVIDKFPISRPNLTFSTLTVSNMSPEDSSIYLCSAHTRQNTEAFFGQGTRLTVV.

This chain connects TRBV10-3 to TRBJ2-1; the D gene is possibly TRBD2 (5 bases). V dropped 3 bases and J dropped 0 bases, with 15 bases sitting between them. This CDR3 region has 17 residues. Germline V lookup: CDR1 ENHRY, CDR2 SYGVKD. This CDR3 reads CAISDPRRSRSYNEQFF. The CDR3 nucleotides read TGTGCCATCAGTGATCCCCGGAGGAGCCGCTCCTACAATGAGCAGTTCTTC.

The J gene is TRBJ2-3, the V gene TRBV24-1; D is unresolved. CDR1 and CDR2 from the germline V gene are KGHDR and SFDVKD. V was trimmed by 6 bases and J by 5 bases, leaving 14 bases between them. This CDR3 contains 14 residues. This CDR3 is CATSQRRPRDTQYF. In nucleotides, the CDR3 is TGTGCCACCAGTCAGCGAAGGCCCCGAGATACGCAGTATTTT.

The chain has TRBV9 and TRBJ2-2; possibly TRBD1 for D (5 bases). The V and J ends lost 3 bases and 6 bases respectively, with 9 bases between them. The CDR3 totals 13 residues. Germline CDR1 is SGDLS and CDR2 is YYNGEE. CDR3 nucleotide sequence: TGTGCCAGCAGCGAGGGGTTGTCCGGGGAGCTGTTTTTT. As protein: CASSEGLSGELFF.